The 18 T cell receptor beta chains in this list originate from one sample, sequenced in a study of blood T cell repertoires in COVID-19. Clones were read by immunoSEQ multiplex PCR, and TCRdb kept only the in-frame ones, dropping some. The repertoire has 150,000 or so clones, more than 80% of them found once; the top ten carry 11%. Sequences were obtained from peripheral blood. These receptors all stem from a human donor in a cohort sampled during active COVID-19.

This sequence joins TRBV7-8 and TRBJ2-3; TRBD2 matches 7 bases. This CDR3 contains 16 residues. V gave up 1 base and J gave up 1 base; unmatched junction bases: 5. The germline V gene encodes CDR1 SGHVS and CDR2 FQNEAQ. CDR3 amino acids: CASSLERGGGTDTQYF. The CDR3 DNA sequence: TGTGCCAGCAGCTTAGAGAGGGGAGGGGGCACAGATACGCAGTATTTT.

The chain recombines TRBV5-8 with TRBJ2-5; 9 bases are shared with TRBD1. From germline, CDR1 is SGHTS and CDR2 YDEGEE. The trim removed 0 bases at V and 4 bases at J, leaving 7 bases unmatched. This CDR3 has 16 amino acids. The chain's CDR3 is CASSLAGQGRGETQYF. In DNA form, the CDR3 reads TGTGCCAGCAGCTTGGCAGGACAGGGGAGAGGAGAGACCCAGTACTTC.

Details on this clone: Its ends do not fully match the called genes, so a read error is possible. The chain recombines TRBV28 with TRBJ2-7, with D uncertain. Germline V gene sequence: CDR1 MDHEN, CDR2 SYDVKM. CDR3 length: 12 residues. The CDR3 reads CASTQAWAFLHF. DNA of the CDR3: TGTGCCAGCACCCAAGCATGGGCGTTTTTGCACTTC.

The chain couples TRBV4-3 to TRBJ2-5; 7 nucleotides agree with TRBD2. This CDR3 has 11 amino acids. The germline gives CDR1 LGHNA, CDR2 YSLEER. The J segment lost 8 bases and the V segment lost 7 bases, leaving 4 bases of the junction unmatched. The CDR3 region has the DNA TGCGCCAGCAACTTAGCGGGTACCCAGTACTTC. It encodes CASNLAGTQYF.

The CDR3, as DNA: TGTGCCAGCAGTGGTCTAGCGGGAGTAGTTGAGACCCAGTACTTC. Translation: CASSGLAGVVETQYF. The rearrangement joins TRBV27 to TRBJ2-5, with 10 bases fitting TRBD2. The CDR3 loop spans 15 amino acids. The V gene end was trimmed by 5 bases and the J gene end by 5 bases; junction bases not matched to a gene: 8. Germline CDR1 MNHEY, CDR2 SMNVEV (reference sequence).

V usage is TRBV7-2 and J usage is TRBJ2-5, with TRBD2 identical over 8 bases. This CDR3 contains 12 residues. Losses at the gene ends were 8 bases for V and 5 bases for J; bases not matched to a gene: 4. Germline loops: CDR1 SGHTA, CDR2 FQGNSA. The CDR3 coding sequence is TGTGCCAGCCGGGGGGGAGTCGAGACCCAGTACTTC. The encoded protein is CASRGGVETQYF.

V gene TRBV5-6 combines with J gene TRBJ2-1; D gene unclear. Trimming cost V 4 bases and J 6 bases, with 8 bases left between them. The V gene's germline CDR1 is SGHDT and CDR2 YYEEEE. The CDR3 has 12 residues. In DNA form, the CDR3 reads TGTGCCAGCAGCGAGACTGGCAATGAGCAGTTCTTC. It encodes CASSETGNEQFF.

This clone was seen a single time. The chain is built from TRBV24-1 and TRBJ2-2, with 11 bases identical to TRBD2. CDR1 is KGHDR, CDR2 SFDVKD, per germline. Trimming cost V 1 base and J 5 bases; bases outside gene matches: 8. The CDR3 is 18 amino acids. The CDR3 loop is CATSDFSLAGGRTGELFF. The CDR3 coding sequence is TGTGCCACCAGTGATTTCAGCCTAGCGGGGGGCAGAACCGGGGAGCTGTTTTTT.

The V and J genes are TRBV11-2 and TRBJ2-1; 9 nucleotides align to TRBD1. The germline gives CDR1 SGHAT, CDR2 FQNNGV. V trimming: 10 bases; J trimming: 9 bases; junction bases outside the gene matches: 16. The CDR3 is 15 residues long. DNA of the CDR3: TGTGCCATCACCCGGGCCCCCACAGGGGGCAGTGAGCAGTTCTTC. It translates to CAITRAPTGGSEQFF.

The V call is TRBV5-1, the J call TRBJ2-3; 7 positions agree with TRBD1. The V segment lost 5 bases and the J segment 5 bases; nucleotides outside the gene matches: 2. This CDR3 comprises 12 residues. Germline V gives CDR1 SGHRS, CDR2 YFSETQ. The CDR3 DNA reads TGCGCCAGCAGAGGACAGGAAGATACGCAGTATTTT. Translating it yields CASRGQEDTQYF.

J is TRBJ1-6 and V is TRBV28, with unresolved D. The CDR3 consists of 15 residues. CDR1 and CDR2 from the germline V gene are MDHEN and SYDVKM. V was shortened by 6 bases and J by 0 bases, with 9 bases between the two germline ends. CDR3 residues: CASSQVASYNSPLHF. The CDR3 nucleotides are TGTGCCAGCAGCCAAGTAGCCTCCTATAATTCACCCCTCCACTTT.

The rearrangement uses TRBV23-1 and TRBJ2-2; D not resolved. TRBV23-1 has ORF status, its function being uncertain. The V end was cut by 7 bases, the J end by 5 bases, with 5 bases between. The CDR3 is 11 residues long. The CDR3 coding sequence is TGCGCCAGCATCAGAACCGGGGAGCTGTTTTTT. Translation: CASIRTGELFF.

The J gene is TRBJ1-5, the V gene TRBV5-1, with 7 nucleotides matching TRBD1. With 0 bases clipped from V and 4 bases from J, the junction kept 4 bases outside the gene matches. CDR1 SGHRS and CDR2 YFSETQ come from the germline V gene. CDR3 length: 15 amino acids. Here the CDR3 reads CASSLVAGGNQPQHF. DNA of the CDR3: TGCGCCAGCAGCTTGGTGGCAGGGGGGAATCAGCCCCAGCATTTT.

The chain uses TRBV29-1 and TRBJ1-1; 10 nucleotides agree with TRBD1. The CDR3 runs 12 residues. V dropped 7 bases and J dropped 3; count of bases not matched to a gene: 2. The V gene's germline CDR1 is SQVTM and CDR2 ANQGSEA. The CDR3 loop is CSGGTGDTEAFF. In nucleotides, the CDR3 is TGCAGCGGGGGGACAGGGGACACTGAAGCTTTCTTT. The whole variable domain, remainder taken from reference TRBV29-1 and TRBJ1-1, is SAVISQKPSRDICQRGTSLTIQCQVDSQVTMMFWYRQQPGQSLTLIATANQGSEATYESGFVIDKFPISRPNLTFSTLTVSNMSPEDSSIYLCSGGTGDTEAFFGQGTRLTVV.

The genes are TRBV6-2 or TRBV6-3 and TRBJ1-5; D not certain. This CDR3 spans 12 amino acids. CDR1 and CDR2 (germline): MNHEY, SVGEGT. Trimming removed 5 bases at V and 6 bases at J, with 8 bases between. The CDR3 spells CASSTGSQPQHF. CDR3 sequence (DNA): TGTGCCAGCAGTACGGGAAGTCAGCCCCAGCATTTT.

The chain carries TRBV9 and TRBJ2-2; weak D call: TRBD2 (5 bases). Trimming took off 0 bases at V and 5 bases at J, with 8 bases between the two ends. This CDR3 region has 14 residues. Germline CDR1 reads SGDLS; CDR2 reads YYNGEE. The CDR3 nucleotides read TGTGCCAGCAGCGTAGCGGGGAGTACCGGGGAGCTGTTTTTT. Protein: CASSVAGSTGELFF. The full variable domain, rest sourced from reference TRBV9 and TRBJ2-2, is DSGVTQTPKHLITATGQRVTLRCSPRSGDLSVYWYQQSLDQGLQFLIQYYNGEERAKGNILERFSAQQFPDLHSELNLSSLELGDSALYFCASSVAGSTGELFFGEGSRLTVL.

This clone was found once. The CDR3 reads CASSFWTGKAGYTF. The CDR3 DNA is TGTGCCAGCAGCTTCTGGACAGGGAAGGCTGGCTACACCTTC. The chain links TRBV5-6 to TRBJ1-2, with TRBD1 matching 8 bases. CDR3 length equals 14 residues. The J segment lost 7 bases and the V segment lost 2 bases, leaving 7 bases of the junction unmatched. CDR1 and CDR2 from the germline V gene are SGHDT and YYEEEE.

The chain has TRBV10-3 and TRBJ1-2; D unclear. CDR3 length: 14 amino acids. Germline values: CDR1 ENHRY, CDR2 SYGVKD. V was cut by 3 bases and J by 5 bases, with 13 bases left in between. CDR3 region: CAISEGPTGYGYTF. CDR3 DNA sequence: TGTGCCATCAGTGAAGGCCCCACCGGGTATGGCTACACCTTC.